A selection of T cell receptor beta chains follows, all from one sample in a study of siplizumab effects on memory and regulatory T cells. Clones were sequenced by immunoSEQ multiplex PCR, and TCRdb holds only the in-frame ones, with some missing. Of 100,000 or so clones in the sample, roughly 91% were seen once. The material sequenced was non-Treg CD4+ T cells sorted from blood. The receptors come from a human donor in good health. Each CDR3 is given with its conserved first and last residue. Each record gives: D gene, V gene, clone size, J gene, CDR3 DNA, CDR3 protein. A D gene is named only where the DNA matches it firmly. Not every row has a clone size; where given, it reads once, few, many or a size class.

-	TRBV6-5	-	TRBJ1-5	TGTGCCAGCAGAGGGAAGGTCAATCAGCCCCAGCATTTT	CASRGKVNQPQHF
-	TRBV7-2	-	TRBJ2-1	TGTGCCAGCAGCTCCAGCTCACCCAGAAGTGGGGGCAATGAGCAGTTCTTC	CASSSSSPRSGGNEQFF
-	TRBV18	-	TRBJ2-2	TGTGCCAGCTCTGGGATTTCCGGAACCGGGGAGCTGTTTTTT	CASSGISGTGELFF
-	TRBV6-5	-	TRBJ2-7	TGTGCCAGCAGTTACGCAGGGCGGGACGAGCAGTACTTC	CASSYAGRDEQYF
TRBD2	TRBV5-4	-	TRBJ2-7	TGTGCCAGCAGCTTGGCCGGGGGACTAGCGGGGTACGAGCAGTACTTC	CASSLAGGLAGYEQYF
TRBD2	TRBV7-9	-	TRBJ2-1	TGTGCCAGCAGCTTAGTTCGTCTAGCGGGGAGGCGCTCCTACAATGAGCAGTTCTTC	CASSLVRLAGRRSYNEQFF
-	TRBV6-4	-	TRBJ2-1	TGTGCCAGCAGTGACTTAATAGGACCCCCACAGTTCTTC	CASSDLIGPPQFF
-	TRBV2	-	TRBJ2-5	TGTGCCAGCAGTGAACACCGGGCTGGGGAGACCCAGTACTTC	CASSEHRAGETQYF
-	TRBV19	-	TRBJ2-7	TGTGCCAGTAGTATTTGGGACCGCGCCTACGAGCAGTACTTC	CASSIWDRAYEQYF
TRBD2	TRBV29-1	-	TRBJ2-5	TGCAGCGTTGATCGGGAGGGGGTCCAAGAGACCCAGTACTTC	CSVDREGVQETQYF
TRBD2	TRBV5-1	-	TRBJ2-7	TGCGCCAGCAGCTGGACTAGCGGGAGCTACGAGCAGTACTTC	CASSWTSGSYEQYF
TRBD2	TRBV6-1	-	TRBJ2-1	TGTGCCAGCAGACTCAGACTAGCCGGGGACAATGAGCAGTTCTTC	CASRLRLAGDNEQFF
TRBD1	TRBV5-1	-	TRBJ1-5	TGCGCCAGCAGTCCGGACAGGGGAAGCAATCAGCCCCAGCATTTT	CASSPDRGSNQPQHF
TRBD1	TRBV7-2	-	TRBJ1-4	TGTGCCAGCAGCTTAGAGGACAGGGGTTGGGGTAATGAAAAACTGTTTTTT	CASSLEDRGWGNEKLFF
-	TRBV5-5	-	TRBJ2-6	TGTGCCAGCAACCTCCCAGGAGATGGGGCCAACGTCCTGACTTTC	CASNLPGDGANVLTF
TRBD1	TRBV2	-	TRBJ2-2	TGTGCCAGCACCGAGACAGGGATCACCGGGGAGCTGTTTTTT	CASTETGITGELFF
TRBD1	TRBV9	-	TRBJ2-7	TGTGCCAGCAGCGAGAATAGGGACAGGGGGTCCTACGAGCAGTACTTC	CASSENRDRGSYEQYF
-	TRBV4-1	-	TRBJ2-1	TGCGCCAGCAGCCTCGCAGGGGCGGGAGTTCGCAATGAGCAGTTCTTC	CASSLAGAGVRNEQFF
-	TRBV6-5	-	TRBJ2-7	TGTGCCAGCAGTAGACCGGGACATACCTACGAGCAGTACTTC	CASSRPGHTYEQYF
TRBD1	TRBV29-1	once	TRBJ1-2	TGCAGCGTTGAGATGGACAGGGCCTATCCCCATGGCTACACCTTC	CSVEMDRAYPHGYTF
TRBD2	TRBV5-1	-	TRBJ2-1	TGCGCCAGCAGCTTGGCAGGGACTAGCGGTTACAATGAGCAGTTCTTC	CASSLAGTSGYNEQFF
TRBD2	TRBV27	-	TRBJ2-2	TGTGCCAGCAGTTTCCTCGGGACTAGCGGGAGGACCGGGGAGCTGTTTTTT	CASSFLGTSGRTGELFF
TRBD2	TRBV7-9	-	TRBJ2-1	TGTGCCAGCAGTCGATTACTAGCGGGAGGGGCCAATGAGCAGTTCTTC	CASSRLLAGGANEQFF
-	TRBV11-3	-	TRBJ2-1	TGTGCCAGCAGCTTTATCGGCGGGACGAATGAGCAGTTCTTC	CASSFIGGTNEQFF
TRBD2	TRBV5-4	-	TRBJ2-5	TGTGCCAGCAGCGGAGGACTAGGGGCCCAAGAGACCCAGTACTTC	CASSGGLGAQETQYF
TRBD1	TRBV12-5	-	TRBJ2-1	TGTGCTAGTGGTTTGGTTCTGGGACAGGGTTACAATGAGCAGTTCTTC	CASGLVLGQGYNEQFF
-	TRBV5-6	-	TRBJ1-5	TGTGCCAGCAGCTCGACAGGTCATCAGCCCCAGCATTTT	CASSSTGHQPQHF
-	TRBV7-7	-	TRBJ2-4	TGTGCTAGCACCACCGGATACGGGGAGACCAAAAACATTCAGTACTTC	CASTTGYGETKNIQYF
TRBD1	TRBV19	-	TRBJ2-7	TGTGCCAGTAGCCACGGGACAGGGGGCGCGTACGAGCAGTACTTC	CASSHGTGGAYEQYF
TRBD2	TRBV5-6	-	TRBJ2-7	TGTGCCAGCAGCTCGACTAGCGGTCACGAGCAGTACTTC	CASSSTSGHEQYF
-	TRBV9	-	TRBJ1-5	TGTGCCAGCAGCGCAGGACAGTCCAATCAGCCCCAGCATTTT	CASSAGQSNQPQHF
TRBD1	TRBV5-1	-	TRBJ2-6	TGCGCCAGCAGCAGACCTGGACAGGCTGGGGCCAACGTCCTGACTTTC	CASSRPGQAGANVLTF
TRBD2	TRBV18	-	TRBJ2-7	TGTGCCAGCTCACCACTGGGGGAGGGCGAGCAGTACTTC	CASSPLGEGEQYF
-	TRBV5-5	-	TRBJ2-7	TGTGCCAGCAGCCCGGGGACAGGCGGGGGAGAGCAGTACTTC	CASSPGTGGGEQYF
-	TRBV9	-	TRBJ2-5	TGTGCCAGCAGCGTAGGGGCAGGGGGGGTCGATGAGACCCAGTACTTC	CASSVGAGGVDETQYF
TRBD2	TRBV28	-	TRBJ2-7	TGTGCCAGCAGTCCGGCCTCGGGAGGTCCCTACGAGCAGTACTTC	CASSPASGGPYEQYF
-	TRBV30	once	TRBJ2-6	TGTGCCTGGAGTGACCCTCCTGGGGCCAACGTCCTGACTTTC	CAWSDPPGANVLTF
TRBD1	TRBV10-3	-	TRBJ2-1	TGTGCCATCAGTGAGGGACAGGGGTCCTACAATGAGCAGTTCTTC	CAISEGQGSYNEQFF
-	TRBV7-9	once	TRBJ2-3	TGTGCCAGCAGCCCGGGTATTGCGGGATTCACAGATACGCAGTATTTT	CASSPGIAGFTDTQYF
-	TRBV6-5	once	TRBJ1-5	TGTGCCAGCAGTTCCACGGACAGCCTACGGCCCCAGCATTTT	CASSSTDSLRPQHF
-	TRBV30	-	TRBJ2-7	TGTGCCTGGAGTGTTAGGGGGAATCCTGGGTCCTACGAGCAGTACTTC	CAWSVRGNPGSYEQYF